Listed below are T cell receptor beta chains from one sample, sequenced in a study of siplizumab effects on memory and regulatory T cells. The assay was immunoSEQ multiplex PCR, and TCRdb's table has in-frame clones only and misses some. Among some 120,000 clones listed, approximately 94% were seen once. Material for sequencing was non-Treg CD4+ T cells sorted from blood. The receptors come from a human donor in good health. Each CDR3 is given with its conserved first and last residue. D genes are given only for firm matches. Size tells how often a clone was seen (once, few, many) or the class of an expanded clone, and some rows leave it out.

d_gene	v_gene	j_gene	abundance	CDR3aa	CDR3nt
-	TRBV5-1	TRBJ2-6	-	CASKGPGGNQPASSGANVLTF	TGCGCCAGCAAGGGTCCTGGGGGGAATCAGCCAGCGAGCTCTGGGGCCAACGTCCTGACTTTC
TRBD2	TRBV29-1	TRBJ2-3	-	CSVEEVAGASDTQYF	TGCAGCGTTGAAGAAGTAGCGGGGGCTTCGGATACGCAGTATTTT
-	TRBV11-1	TRBJ1-4	once	CASSLGMEKLFF	TGTGCCAGCAGCTTAGGAATGGAAAAACTGTTTTTT
TRBD1	TRBV14	TRBJ2-1	-	CASSPESGTASSYNEQFF	TGTGCCAGCAGCCCAGAATCCGGGACAGCGAGCTCCTACAATGAGCAGTTCTTC
TRBD1	TRBV5-8	TRBJ1-2	-	CASSLLGGQGFSYGYTF	TGTGCCAGCAGCTTGTTGGGCGGACAGGGGTTCTCCTATGGCTACACCTTC
-	TRBV7-6	TRBJ2-7	-	CASSLAGGSSYEQYF	TGTGCCAGCAGCTTAGCAGGGGGGAGCTCCTACGAGCAGTACTTC
TRBD2	TRBV7-2	TRBJ2-7	once	CASSSGLAGALNSYEQYF	TGTGCCAGCAGCTCCGGACTAGCGGGGGCGCTAAACTCCTACGAGCAGTACTTC
-	TRBV6-5	TRBJ1-1	-	CASSYDRVGTEAFF	TGTGCCAGCAGTTATGATAGGGTTGGGACTGAAGCTTTCTTT
-	TRBV19	TRBJ2-7	-	CASSNTVNYEQYF	TGTGCCAGTAGTAATACAGTTAACTACGAGCAGTACTTC
TRBD1	TRBV27	TRBJ2-7	-	CASGPGWQGAPYEQYF	TGTGCCAGCGGACCTGGGTGGCAGGGGGCCCCCTACGAGCAGTACTTC
TRBD1	TRBV5-1	TRBJ1-4	-	CASRTGQGDEKLFF	TGCGCCAGCAGAACGGGACAGGGCGATGAAAAACTGTTTTTT
-	TRBV28	TRBJ2-2	-	CASSETAANTGELFF	TGTGCCAGCAGTGAGACAGCAGCGAACACCGGGGAGCTGTTTTTT
-	TRBV18	TRBJ1-3	-	CASSPSATPGNTIYF	TGTGCCAGCTCACCATCTGCCACTCCCGGAAACACCATATATTTT
TRBD1	TRBV19	TRBJ1-2	-	CASQEGARVLGYTF	TGTGCCAGTCAAGAGGGGGCAAGAGTTCTTGGCTACACCTTC
-	TRBV18	TRBJ1-1	-	CASSPRSSRSDTEAFF	TGTGCCAGCTCACCACGCAGTTCTAGGTCAGACACTGAAGCTTTCTTT
-	TRBV18	TRBJ1-1	-	CASSPPTQKNTEAFF	TGTGCCAGCTCACCTCCGACTCAAAAGAACACTGAAGCTTTCTTT
-	TRBV11-2	TRBJ2-7	once	CASSLYSSSEQYF	TGTGCCAGCAGCTTATACTCTAGTAGCGAGCAGTACTTC
TRBD1	TRBV19	TRBJ1-3	-	CASKTGPGNTIYF	TGTGCCAGTAAGACAGGGCCTGGAAACACCATATATTTT
-	TRBV7-9	TRBJ2-5	-	CASSPGAGGKRETQYF	TGTGCCAGCAGCCCAGGGGCAGGGGGGAAGCGAGAGACCCAGTACTTC
-	TRBV27	TRBJ1-3	once	CASSFFHGGLATLDTIYF	TGTGCCAGCAGTTTTTTCCACGGGGGACTCGCAACACTGGACACCATATATTTT
-	TRBV5-6	TRBJ2-1	-	CASSLEAVSSYNEQFF	TGTGCCAGCAGCTTGGAGGCGGTAAGCTCCTACAATGAGCAGTTCTTC
-	TRBV6-5	TRBJ2-7	once	CASSYLNEQYF	TGTGCCAGCAGTTATCTGAACGAGCAGTACTTC
-	TRBV15	TRBJ2-5	-	CATSSFDGGGQETQYF	TGTGCCACCAGCTCTTTTGACGGAGGCGGACAAGAGACCCAGTACTTC
-	TRBV10-1	TRBJ2-6	-	CASSIFLVPGNVLTF	TGCGCCAGCAGTATCTTCCTCGTGCCGGGCAACGTCCTGACTTTC
-	TRBV21-1	TRBJ1-2	few	CASSKHQPNYGYTF	TGTGCCAGCAGCAAGCACCAGCCTAACTATGGCTACACCTTC
-	TRBV6-1	TRBJ2-2	-	CASSHRGGTGELFF	TGTGCCAGCAGTCACAGGGGGGGCACCGGGGAGCTGTTTTTT
TRBD2	TRBV18	TRBJ2-7	-	CASSPYRASGSSRGYEQYF	TGTGCCAGCTCACCCTATCGGGCTAGCGGGAGTTCAAGGGGCTACGAGCAGTACTTC
-	TRBV7-7	TRBJ1-6	-	CASSLGGNSPLHF	TGTGCCAGCAGCTTAGGAGGAAATTCACCCCTCCACTTT
-	TRBV19	TRBJ1-2	-	CASWTRENYGYTF	TGTGCCAGTTGGACCAGGGAGAACTATGGCTACACCTTC
TRBD1	TRBV6-5	TRBJ1-2	-	CASSYSGQGIGGYTF	TGTGCCAGCAGTTACTCGGGACAGGGAATAGGGGGCTACACCTTC
-	TRBV7-9	TRBJ1-2	-	CASSPGLGYTF	TGTGCCAGCAGCCCAGGGCTTGGCTACACCTTC
TRBD2	TRBV4-1	TRBJ2-3	-	CASSQDRLAGADTQYF	TGCGCCAGCAGCCAAGACCGACTAGCGGGAGCAGATACGCAGTATTTT